One sample yielded the 7 T cell receptor beta chains listed below, sequenced in a study of monozygotic twins with inflammatory bowel disease. TCRdb reworked the 5' RACE reads into one entry per CDR3 protein, no DNA. The sample has about 160,000 distinct CDR3 sequences. Sequenced: blood. Receptors were obtained from a human donor with ulcerative colitis or Crohn's disease, or a healthy co-twin of an affected twin (not recorded which).

The rearrangement joins TRBV6-5 to TRBJ1-1; TCRdb outputs TRBD1, but without DNA this stays unchecked. CDR1 is MNHEY and CDR2 is SVGAGI in the germline V gene. CDR3 size: 15 residues. CDR3 in amino acids: CASSYPGTSSWVVFF.

V is TRBV20-1 and J is TRBJ2-2. Germline lookup yields CDR1 DFQATT and CDR2 SNEGSKA (reference sequence). This CDR3 contains 15 residues. The CDR3 loop reads CSARDAWGGTGELFF.

The chain is built from TRBV28 and TRBJ2-1; the TRBD1 assignment by TCRdb is unverifiable without DNA. Per the germline V gene, CDR1 is MDHEN and CDR2 is SYDVKM. The CDR3 totals 13 residues. CDR3 region: CASLGTGLREQFF.

This chain joins TRBV13 and TRBJ1-1; the D call of TRBD1 rests on TCRdb alone, since no DNA is present to check it. Germline V CDR1 and CDR2: PRHDT, FYEKMQ (reference sequence). CDR3 length: 14 amino acids. The CDR3: CASNDRGVNTEAFF.

This clonotype shows up as medium-sized by frequency. This chain connects TRBV19 to TRBJ1-6. Germline V gives CDR1 LNHDA, CDR2 SQIVND (reference sequence). The CDR3 is made up of 13 amino acids. This CDR3 reads CASSPTVDSPLHF.

The chain couples TRBV18 to TRBJ2-7; the D call of TRBD2 rests on TCRdb alone, since no DNA is present to check it. This CDR3 comprises 14 residues. Germline CDR1 KGHSH, CDR2 LQKENI. CDR3 sequence reads: CASSPLSGSYEQYF.

The chain joins TRBV18 to TRBJ2-5; TCRdb reports TRBD1, a call that lacks DNA to check it against. The CDR3 contains 13 residues. Per germline, CDR1 KGHSH and CDR2 LQKENI. CDR3 in amino acids: CASSPDSQETQYF.